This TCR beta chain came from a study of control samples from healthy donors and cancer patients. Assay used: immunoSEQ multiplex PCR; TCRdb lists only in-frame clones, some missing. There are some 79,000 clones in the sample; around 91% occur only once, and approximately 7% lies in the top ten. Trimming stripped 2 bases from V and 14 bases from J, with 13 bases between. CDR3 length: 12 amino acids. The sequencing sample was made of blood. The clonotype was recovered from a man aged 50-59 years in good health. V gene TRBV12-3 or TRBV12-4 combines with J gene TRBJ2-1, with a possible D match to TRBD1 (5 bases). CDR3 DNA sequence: TGTGCCAGCAGTTTACTGGCAGGGAAGAAGTTCTTC. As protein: CASSLLAGKKFF.